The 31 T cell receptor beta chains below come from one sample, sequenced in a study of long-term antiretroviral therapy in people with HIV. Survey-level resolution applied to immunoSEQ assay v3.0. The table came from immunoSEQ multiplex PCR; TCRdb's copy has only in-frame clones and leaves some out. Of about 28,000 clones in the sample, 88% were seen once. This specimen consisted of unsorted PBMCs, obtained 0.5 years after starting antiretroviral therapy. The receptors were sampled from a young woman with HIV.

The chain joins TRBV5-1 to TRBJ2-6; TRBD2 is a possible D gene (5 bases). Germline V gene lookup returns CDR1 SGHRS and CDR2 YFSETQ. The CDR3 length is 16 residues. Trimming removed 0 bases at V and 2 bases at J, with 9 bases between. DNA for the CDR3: TGCGCCAGCAGCTTGGGAGGGTGGCCTGGGGCCAACGTCCTGACTTTC. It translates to CASSLGGWPGANVLTF.

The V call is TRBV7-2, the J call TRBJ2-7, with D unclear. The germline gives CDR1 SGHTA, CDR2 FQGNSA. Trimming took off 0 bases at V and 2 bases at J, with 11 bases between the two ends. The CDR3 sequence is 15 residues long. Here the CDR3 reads CASSLASTVTYEQYF. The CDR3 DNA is TGTGCCAGCAGCTTAGCTTCGACGGTGACCTACGAGCAGTACTTC.

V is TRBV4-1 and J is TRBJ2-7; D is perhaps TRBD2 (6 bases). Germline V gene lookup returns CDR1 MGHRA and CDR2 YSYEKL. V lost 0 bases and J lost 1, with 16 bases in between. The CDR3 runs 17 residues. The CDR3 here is CASSQDSDGRGSYEQYF. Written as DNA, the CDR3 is TGCGCCAGCAGCCAAGATTCCGATGGGCGGGGATCCTACGAGCAGTACTTC.

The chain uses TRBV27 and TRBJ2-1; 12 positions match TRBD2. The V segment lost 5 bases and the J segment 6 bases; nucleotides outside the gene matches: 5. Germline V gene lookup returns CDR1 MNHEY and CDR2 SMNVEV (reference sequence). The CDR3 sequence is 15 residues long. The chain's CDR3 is CASSLGLAGSNEQFF. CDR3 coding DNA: TGTGCCAGCAGTCTCGGACTAGCGGGGTCCAATGAGCAGTTCTTC.

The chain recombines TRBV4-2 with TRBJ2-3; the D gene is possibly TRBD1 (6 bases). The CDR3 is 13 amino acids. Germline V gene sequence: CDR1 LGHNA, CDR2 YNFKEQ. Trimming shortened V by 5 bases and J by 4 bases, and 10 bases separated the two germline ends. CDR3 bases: TGTGCCAGCAGCAACGAGGGGGCAGATACGCAGTATTTT. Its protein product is CASSNEGADTQYF.

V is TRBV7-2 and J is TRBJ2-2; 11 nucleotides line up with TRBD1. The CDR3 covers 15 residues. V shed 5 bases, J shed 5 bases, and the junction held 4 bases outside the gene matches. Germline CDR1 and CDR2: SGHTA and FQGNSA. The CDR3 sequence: CASSGQGALTGELFF. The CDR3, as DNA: TGTGCCAGCAGCGGACAGGGGGCATTAACCGGGGAGCTGTTTTTT. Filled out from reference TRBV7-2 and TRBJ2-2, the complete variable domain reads GAGVSQSPSNKVTEKGKDVELRCDPISGHTALYWYRQSLGQGLEFLIYFQGNSAPDKSGLPSDRFSAERTGGSVSTLTIQRTQQEDSAVYLCASSGQGALTGELFFGEGSRLTVL.

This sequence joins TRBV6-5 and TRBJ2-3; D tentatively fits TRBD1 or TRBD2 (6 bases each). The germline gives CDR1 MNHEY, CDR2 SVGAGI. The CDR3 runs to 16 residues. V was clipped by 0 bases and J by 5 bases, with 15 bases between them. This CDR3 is CASSYSVGGSKDTQYF. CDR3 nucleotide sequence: TGTGCCAGCAGTTACTCGGTAGGGGGGTCCAAAGATACGCAGTATTTT.

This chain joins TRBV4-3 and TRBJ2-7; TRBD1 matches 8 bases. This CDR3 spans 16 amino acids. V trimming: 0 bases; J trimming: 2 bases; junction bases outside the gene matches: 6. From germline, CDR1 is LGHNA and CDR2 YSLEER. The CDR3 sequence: CASSQDGGTGPYEQYF. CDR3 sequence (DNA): TGCGCCAGCAGCCAAGATGGTGGGACAGGCCCCTACGAGCAGTACTTC.

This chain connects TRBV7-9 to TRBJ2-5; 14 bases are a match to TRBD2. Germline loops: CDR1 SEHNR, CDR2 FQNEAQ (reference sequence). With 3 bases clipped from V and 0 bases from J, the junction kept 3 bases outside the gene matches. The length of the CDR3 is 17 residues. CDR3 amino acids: CASSFGLAGGNQETQYF. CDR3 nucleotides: TGTGCCAGCAGCTTCGGACTAGCGGGAGGTAACCAAGAGACCCAGTACTTC.

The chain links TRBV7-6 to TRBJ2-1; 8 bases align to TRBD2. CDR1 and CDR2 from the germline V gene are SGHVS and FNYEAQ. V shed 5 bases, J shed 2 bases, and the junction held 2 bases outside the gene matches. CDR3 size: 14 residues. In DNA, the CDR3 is TGTGCCAGCAGCCGTAGCGGGGCCTACAATGAGCAGTTCTTC. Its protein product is CASSRSGAYNEQFF.

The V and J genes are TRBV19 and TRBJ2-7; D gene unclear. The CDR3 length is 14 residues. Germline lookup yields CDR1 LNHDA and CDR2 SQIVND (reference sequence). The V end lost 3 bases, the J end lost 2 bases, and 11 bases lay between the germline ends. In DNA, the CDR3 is TGTGCCAGTAGTATTTCCGTGGCAACCTACGAGCAGTACTTC. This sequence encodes CASSISVATYEQYF.

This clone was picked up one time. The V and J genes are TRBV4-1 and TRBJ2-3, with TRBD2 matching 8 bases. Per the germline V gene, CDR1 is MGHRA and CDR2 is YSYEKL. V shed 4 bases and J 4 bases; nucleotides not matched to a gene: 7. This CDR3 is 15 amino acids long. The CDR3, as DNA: TGCGCCAGCAGCCCCGGGACTAGGGATGCAGATACGCAGTATTTT. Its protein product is CASSPGTRDADTQYF.

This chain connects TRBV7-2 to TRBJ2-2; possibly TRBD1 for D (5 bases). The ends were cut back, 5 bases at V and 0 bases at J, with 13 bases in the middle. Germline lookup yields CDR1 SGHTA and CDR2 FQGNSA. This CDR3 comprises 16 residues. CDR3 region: CASSVRVATNTGELFF. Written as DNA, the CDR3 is TGTGCCAGCAGCGTCAGGGTGGCCACGAACACCGGGGAGCTGTTTTTT.

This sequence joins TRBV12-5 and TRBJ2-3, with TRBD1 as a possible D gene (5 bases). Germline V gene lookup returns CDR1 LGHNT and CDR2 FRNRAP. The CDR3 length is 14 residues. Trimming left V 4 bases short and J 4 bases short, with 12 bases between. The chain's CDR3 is CASGSPLGADTQYF. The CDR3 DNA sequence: TGTGCTAGTGGTTCCCCCTTAGGGGCAGATACGCAGTATTTT. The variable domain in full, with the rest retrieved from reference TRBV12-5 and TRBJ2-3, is DARVTQTPRHKVTEMGQEVTMRCQPILGHNTVFWYRQTMMQGLELLAYFRNRAPLDDSGMPKDRFSAEMPDATLATLKIQPSEPRDSAVYFCASGSPLGADTQYFGPGTRLTVL.

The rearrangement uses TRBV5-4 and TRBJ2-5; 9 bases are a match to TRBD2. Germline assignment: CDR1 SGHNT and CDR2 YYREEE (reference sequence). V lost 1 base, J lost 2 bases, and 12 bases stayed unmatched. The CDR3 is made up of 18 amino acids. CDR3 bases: TGTGCCAGCAGCTTGTATATTAGGACTAGCGTAAGGCAAGAGACCCAGTACTTC. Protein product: CASSLYIRTSVRQETQYF.

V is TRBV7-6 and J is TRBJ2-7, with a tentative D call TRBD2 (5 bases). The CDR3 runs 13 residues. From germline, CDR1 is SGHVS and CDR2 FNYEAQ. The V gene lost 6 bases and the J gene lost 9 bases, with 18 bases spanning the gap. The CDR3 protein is CASSQGRDVGQYF. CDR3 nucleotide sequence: TGTGCCAGCAGTCAAGGTCGGGATGTTGGGCAGTACTTC.

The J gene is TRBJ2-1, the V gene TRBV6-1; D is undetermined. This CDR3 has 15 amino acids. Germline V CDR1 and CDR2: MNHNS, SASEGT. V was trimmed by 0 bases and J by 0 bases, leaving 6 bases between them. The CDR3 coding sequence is TGTGCCAGCAGTGAAGCGGGTAGCTCCTACAATGAGCAGTTCTTC. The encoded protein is CASSEAGSSYNEQFF.

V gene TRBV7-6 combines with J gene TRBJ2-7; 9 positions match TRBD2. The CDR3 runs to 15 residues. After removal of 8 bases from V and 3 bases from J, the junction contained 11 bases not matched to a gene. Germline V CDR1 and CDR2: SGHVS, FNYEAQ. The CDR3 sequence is CASFKRGEKGYEQYF. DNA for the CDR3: TGTGCCAGCTTTAAGCGGGGGGAAAAGGGCTACGAGCAGTACTTC.

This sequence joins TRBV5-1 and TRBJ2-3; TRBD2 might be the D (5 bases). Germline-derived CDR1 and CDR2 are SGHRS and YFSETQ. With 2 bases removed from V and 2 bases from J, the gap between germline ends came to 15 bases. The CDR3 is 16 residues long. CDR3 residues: CASSLVSGPNTDTQYF. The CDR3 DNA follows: TGCGCCAGCAGCTTAGTAAGCGGACCCAACACAGATACGCAGTATTTT. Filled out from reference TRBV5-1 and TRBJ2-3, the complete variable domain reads KAGVTQTPRYLIKTRGQQVTLSCSPISGHRSVSWYQQTPGQGLQFLFEYFSETQRNKGNFPGRFSGRQFSNSRSEMNVSTLELGDSALYLCASSLVSGPNTDTQYFGPGTRLTVL.

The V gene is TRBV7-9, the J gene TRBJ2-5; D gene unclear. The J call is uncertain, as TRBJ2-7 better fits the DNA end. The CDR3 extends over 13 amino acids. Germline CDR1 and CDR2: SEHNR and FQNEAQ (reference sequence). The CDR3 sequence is CASSSTSPYEQYF. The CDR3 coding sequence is TGTGCCAGCAGCTCCACCTCCCCCTACGAGCAGTACTTC.

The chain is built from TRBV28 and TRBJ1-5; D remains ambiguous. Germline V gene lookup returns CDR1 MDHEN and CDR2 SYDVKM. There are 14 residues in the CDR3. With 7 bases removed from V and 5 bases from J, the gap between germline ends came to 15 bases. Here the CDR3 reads CASTLPDIYQPQHF. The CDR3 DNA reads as TGTGCCAGCACCCTCCCTGACATTTATCAGCCCCAGCATTTT.

The CDR3 spells CASSEIDAAYNEQFF. CDR3 bases: TGTGCCAGCAGCGAAATCGACGCGGCCTACAATGAGCAGTTCTTC. The rearrangement links TRBV9 to TRBJ2-1; D not certain. V dropped 3 bases and J dropped 2 bases, with 12 bases sitting between them. Germline V lookup: CDR1 SGDLS, CDR2 YYNGEE. This CDR3 has 15 residues.

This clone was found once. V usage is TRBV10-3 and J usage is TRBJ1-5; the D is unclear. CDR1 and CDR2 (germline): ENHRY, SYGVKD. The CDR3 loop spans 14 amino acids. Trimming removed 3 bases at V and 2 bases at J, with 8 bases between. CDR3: CAISDSQGNQPQHF. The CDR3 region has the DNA TGTGCCATCAGTGACTCCCAGGGCAATCAGCCCCAGCATTTT.

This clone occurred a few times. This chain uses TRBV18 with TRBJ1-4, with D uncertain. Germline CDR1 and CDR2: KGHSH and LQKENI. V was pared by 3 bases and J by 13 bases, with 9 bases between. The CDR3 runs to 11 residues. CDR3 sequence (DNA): TGTGCCAGCTCACCCTCGGAAGGACTGTTTTTT. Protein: CASSPSEGLFF. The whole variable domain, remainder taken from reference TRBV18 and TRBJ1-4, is NAGVMQNPRHLVRRRGQEARLRCSPMKGHSHVYWYRQLPEEGLKFMVYLQKENIIDESGMPKERFSAEFPKEGPSILRIQQVVRGDSAAYFCASSPSEGLFFGSGTQLSVL.

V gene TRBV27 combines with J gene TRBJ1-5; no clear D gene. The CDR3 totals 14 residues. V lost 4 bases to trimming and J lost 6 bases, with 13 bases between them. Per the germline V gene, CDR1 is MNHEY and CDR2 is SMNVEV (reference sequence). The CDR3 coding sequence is TGTGCCAGCAGTTGGCAGGAGGAGGGTCAGCCCCAGCATTTT. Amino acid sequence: CASSWQEEGQPQHF.

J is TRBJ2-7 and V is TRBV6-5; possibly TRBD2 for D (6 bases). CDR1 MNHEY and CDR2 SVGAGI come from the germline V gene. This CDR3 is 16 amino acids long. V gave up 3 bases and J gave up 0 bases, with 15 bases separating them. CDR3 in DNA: TGTGCCAGCAGTTATGACCTAGCGTCGAGCTCCTACGAGCAGTACTTC. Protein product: CASSYDLASSSYEQYF.

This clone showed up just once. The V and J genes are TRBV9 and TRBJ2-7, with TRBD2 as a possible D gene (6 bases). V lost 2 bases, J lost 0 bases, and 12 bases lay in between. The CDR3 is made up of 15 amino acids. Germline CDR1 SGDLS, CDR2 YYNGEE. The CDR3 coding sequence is TGTGCCAGCAGCGTCGGCGGGGCGAGCTCCTACGAGCAGTACTTC. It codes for CASSVGGASSYEQYF.

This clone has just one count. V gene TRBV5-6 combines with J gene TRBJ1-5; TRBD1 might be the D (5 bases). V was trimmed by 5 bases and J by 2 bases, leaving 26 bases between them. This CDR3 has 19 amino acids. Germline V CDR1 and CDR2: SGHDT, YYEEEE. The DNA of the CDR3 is TGTGCCAGCAGTTCATGGGGGACGGGTCCCTGGAAGGGCAATCAGCCCCAGCATTTT. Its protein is CASSSWGTGPWKGNQPQHF.

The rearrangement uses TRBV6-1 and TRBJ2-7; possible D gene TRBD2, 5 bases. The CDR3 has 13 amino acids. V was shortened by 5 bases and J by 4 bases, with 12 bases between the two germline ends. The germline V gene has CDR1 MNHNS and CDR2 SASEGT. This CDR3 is CASSLHSVYEQYF. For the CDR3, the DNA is TGTGCCAGCAGTCTTCATAGCGTTTACGAGCAGTACTTC.

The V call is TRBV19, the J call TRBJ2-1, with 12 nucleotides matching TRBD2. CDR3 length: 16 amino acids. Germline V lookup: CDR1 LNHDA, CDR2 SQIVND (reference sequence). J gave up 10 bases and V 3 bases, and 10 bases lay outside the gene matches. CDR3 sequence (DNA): TGTGCCAGTAGTATTTTTTCGACTAGCGGGAGCCTCGAGCAGTTCTTC. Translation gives CASSIFSTSGSLEQFF.

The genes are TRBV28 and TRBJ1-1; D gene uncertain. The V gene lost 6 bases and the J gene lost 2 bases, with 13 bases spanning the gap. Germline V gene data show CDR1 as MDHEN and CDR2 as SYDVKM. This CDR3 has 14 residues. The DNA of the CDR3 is TGTGCCAGCAGCCGATGGGAGTCTAACACTGAAGCTTTCTTT. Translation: CASSRWESNTEAFF.